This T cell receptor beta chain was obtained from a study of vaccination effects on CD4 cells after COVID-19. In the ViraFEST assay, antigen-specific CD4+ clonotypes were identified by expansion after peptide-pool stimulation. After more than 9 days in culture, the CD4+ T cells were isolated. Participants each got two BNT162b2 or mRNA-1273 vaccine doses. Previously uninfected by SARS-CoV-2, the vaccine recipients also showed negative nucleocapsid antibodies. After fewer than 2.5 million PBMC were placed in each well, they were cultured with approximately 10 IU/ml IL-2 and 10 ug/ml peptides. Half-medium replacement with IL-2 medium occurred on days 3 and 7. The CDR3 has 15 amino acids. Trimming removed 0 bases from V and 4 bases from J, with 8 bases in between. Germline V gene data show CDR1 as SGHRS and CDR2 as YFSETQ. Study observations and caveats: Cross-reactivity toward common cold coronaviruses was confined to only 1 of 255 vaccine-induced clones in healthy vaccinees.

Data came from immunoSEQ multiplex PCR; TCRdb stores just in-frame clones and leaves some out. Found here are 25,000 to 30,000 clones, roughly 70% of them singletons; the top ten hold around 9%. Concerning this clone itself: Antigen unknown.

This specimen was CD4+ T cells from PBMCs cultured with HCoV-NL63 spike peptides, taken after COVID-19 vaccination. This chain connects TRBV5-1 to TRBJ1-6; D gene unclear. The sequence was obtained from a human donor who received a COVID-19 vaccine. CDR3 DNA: TGCGCCAGCAGCTTGGCTCGGGGATATAATTCACCCCTCCACTTT. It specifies CASSLARGYNSPLHF.